The rows below give T cell receptor beta chains drawn from one sample of a study of control samples from healthy donors and cancer patients. Repertoires were generated with immunoSEQ multiplex PCR, while TCRdb's copy carries only in-frame clones and drops some. The sample gives under 200,000 clones, 90% to 95% of which show up once; less than 1.6% is in the top ten. Sequencing was performed on blood. The origin of the receptors is a woman aged 30 to 39 in good health. CDR3s include the opening cysteine and the closing phenylalanine or tryptophan.

v_call: TRBV10-3; cdr3_aa: CAISDGYSNQPQHF
v_call: TRBV9; cdr3_aa: CASSVRTGGWTDTQYF
v_call: TRBV6-5; cdr3_aa: CASSGTSESEQFF
v_call: TRBV28; cdr3_aa: CASSLLRGNTEAFF
v_call: TRBV6-6; cdr3_aa: CASSYSLNTEAFF
v_call: TRBV10-3; cdr3_aa: CAISEGAFGEAFF
v_call: TRBV28; cdr3_aa: CASSLHAPDGYTF
v_call: TRBV18; cdr3_aa: CASSPLPTYNEQFF
v_call: TRBV19; cdr3_aa: CASSNRGLGYTF
v_call: TRBV9; cdr3_aa: CASGDYGYGYTF
v_call: TRBV19; cdr3_aa: CASSIDQGAYNEQFF
v_call: TRBV29-1; cdr3_aa: CSVELGVGTEAFF
v_call: TRBV10-3; cdr3_aa: CAISEEITGELFF
v_call: TRBV21-1; cdr3_aa: CASSKGTGGDSPLHF
v_call: TRBV24-1; cdr3_aa: CATSDFFGDEKLFF
v_call: TRBV4-2; cdr3_aa: CASSQDSTGGSYEQYF
v_call: TRBV5-1; cdr3_aa: CASSLGQSDNSPLHF
v_call: TRBV6-4; cdr3_aa: CASSGGDTDTQYF
v_call: TRBV19; cdr3_aa: CASSPRTSGGYNEQFF
v_call: TRBV19; cdr3_aa: CASSRQDSSLHGYTF
v_call: TRBV10-2; cdr3_aa: CASSVGGRGDTEAFF
v_call: TRBV7-9; cdr3_aa: CASSLARFKPYGYTF
v_call: TRBV19; cdr3_aa: CASSTAGGYEQYF
v_call: TRBV6-5; cdr3_aa: CASSYVGLSSTDTQYF
v_call: TRBV7-3; cdr3_aa: CASSLQGYNSPLHF
v_call: TRBV28; cdr3_aa: CASSLGQNTGELFF
v_call: TRBV5-1; cdr3_aa: CASSLALGANYGYTF
v_call: TRBV9; cdr3_aa: CASSARDRASPLHF